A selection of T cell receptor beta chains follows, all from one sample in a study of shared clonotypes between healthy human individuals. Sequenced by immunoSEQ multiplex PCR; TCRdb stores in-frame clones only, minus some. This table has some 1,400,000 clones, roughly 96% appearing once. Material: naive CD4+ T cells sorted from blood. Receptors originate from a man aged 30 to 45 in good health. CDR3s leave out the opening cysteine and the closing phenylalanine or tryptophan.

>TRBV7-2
ASSFRLKMEFETQY
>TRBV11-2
ASSRVTGGTEAF
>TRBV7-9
ASSLRDTSPYGYT
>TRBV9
ASSPDPGDGIQPQH
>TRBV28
ASSLFGGSSYEQY
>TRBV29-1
SVEGLAGSYEQY
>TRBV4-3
ASSLRTGRSYEQY
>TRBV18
ASSLGRIRLNTGELF
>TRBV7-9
ASSLAGGNEQF
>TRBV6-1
ASTMGAYNEQF
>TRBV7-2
ASSLEGGLGEQF
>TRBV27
ASRARGTDTQY
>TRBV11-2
ASSPRLAGAPGELF
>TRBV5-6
ASVRGRGDTQY
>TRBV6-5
ASSSPGSDEKLF
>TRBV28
ASSFPFSGRARTDTQY
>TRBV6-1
ASSEAGPVD
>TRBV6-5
ASSYRLAGGTEQF
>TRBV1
TSSQETRDRPRFEQF
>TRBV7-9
ASSTSRWEQY
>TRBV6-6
ASRDFNPGDEQY
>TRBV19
ASSIEDRGNQPQH
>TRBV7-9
ASSLYPSGVSSYNEQF
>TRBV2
ASTPSGGSYEQY
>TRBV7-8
ASSLSSGSSTEAF
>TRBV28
ASYQPGQSLAF
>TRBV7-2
ASSLYGTGVSNEQF
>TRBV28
ASGETAFSGNTIY
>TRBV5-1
ASSLQGQGAAGYT
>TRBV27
ASSLSGTHGGETQY
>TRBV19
ASSIGRANTEAF
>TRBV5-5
ASSLDRANQPQH
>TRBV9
ASNPSGRGIGELF
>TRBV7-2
ASSPDRALNEKLF
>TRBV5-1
ASSSWGQGPQETQY
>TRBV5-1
ASSDGRGTDTQY
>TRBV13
ASTLGLANYNEQF
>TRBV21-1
ASDLLEFSSEQY
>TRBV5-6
ASSLASGRSTDTQY
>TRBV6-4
ASSDKGQGASGELF
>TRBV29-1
SVAGARDTQY
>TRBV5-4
ASRDTGGPGTEAF
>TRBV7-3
ASSPGAEETQY